This T cell receptor beta chain originates from a study of siplizumab effects on memory and regulatory T cells. Whole-study findings and limits: It seemed that naive T cells were more diverse than memory cells and were major contributors to the alloresponse.

In each sample, approximately 100,000 TCR templates were assayed. Using immunoSEQ multiplex PCR, the repertoire was profiled, and TCRdb retains in-frame clones only, with some absent. The table records roughly 100,000 clones, roughly 91% of them present only once. The CDR3 is 16 residues long. Per the germline V gene, CDR1 is ENHRY and CDR2 is SYGVKD. V dropped 5 bases and J dropped 0; count of bases not matched to a gene: 6. Concerning this clone itself: The antigen remains unidentified.

Sequencing used CD4+ T cells sorted from blood. The origin of this receptor is a human donor in good health. J is TRBJ2-1 and V is TRBV10-3; TRBD2 matches at 8 bases. CDR3 region: CAISTSGGISYNEQFF. The CDR3 nucleotides read TGTGCCATCAGTACTAGCGGAGGAATCTCCTACAATGAGCAGTTCTTC.